This T cell receptor beta chain derives from a study of OX40 agonist ivuxolimab in advanced cancers. The assay was immunoSEQ multiplex PCR, and TCRdb's table has in-frame clones only and misses some. This table has more than 25,000 clones, 87% appearing once. The CDR3 has 16 residues. V was trimmed by 4 bases and J by 7 bases, leaving 20 bases between them. Germline lookup yields CDR1 LGHNA and CDR2 YSLEER. The material was CD4+ or CD8+ T cells sorted from blood, obtained in a trial of the OX40 agonist ivuxolimab. The TCR was taken from an adult with an advanced solid tumor such as melanoma, head and neck, liver or kidney cancer. V gene TRBV4-3 combines with J gene TRBJ2-1; D may be TRBD2 (6 bases). The CDR3 sequence: CASSRERWTTGNEQFF. The CDR3 nucleotides are TGCGCCAGCAGCCGCGAAAGGTGGACTACAGGAAATGAGCAGTTCTTC.